The sequence of this T cell receptor beta chain was determined in a study of early T cells in non-severe SARS-CoV-2 infection. Study in general: Whole-blood bulk RNA, unsorted, was sequenced, and chains were unpaired. Study-level results: Matching results from VDJdb favored anti-spike CD8 responses, leaving private and CD4 specificities undetected.

As concerns this clonotype: Its antigen remains unidentified.

Each cDNA molecule carried a unique molecular identifier. TCRdb redid the calling of the 5' RACE reads with MiXCR, one entry per CDR3 protein. The data hold 50,000 to 80,000 distinct CDR3 sequences, with approximately 9.2% observed a single time. Trimming took 5 bases from V and 1 from J, leaving 17 bases between them. Per germline, CDR1 SGHTA and CDR2 FQGTGA. The CDR3 sequence is 17 residues long. This specimen consisted of whole blood, obtained at baseline. The receptor was isolated from an adult who was a healthcare worker with PCR-confirmed SARS-CoV-2 infection or an uninfected control (not recorded which). The chain employs TRBV7-3 and TRBJ2-2; D uncertain. In nucleotides, the CDR3 is TGTGCCAGCAGCCTCGGACCGGGCCAGCTGAACACCGGGGAGCTGTTTTTT. Its translation: CASSLGPGQLNTGELFF.